The 5 T cell receptor beta chains below were found in one sample sequenced in a study of T cells in tumors after PD-1 blockade. The table came from immunoSEQ multiplex PCR; TCRdb's copy has only in-frame clones and leaves some out. This sample has 13,000 to 15,000 clones, with around 79% found just once. This material consisted of PBMCs, taken after anti-PD-1 treatment. The receptors originated from a human donor with basal cell carcinoma.

The gene calls are TRBV4-3 and TRBJ2-1; TRBD1 agrees at 12 bases. V was pared by 1 base and J by 9 bases, with 7 bases of the junction left unmatched. Germline V gene sequence: CDR1 LGHNA, CDR2 YSLEER. This CDR3 is 16 amino acids long. DNA for the CDR3: TGCGCCAGCAGCCAAGTCGAGGGGACAGGGGGCGCTGAGCAGTTCTTC. Translated, it gives CASSQVEGTGGAEQFF.

This chain links TRBV5-1 with TRBJ1-4, with TRBD1 matching over 10 bases. The germline CDR1 and CDR2 sequences are SGHRS and YFSETQ. This CDR3 has 13 amino acids. The ends lost 5 bases at V and 7 bases at J; junction bases unmatched: 2. CDR3 in DNA: TGCGCCAGCAGGCGGACAGGGGGTGAAAAACTGTTTTTT. This sequence encodes CASRRTGGEKLFF.

This clone is categorized as medium-sized. The chain links TRBV5-4 to TRBJ2-2, with D unclear. The CDR3 contains 14 residues. Trimming removed 1 base from V and 6 bases from J, with 10 bases in between. Looked up from germline, CDR1 is SGHNT and CDR2 is YYREEE (reference sequence). The CDR3 sequence: CASSLRLDAGELFF. CDR3 DNA: TGTGCCAGCAGCTTGCGGCTAGACGCCGGGGAGCTGTTTTTT.

V gene TRBV28 combines with J gene TRBJ2-3; no clear D. The V gene's germline CDR1 is MDHEN and CDR2 SYDVKM. The V end lost 10 bases, the J end lost 0 bases, and 11 bases lay between the germline ends. The CDR3 is 13 residues long. The CDR3 region has the DNA TGTGCCACAACGGTTTCCAGCACAGATACGCAGTATTTT. It codes for CATTVSSTDTQYF.

V and J are TRBV6-6 and TRBJ2-5; D assignment may be TRBD1 or TRBD2 (5 bases each). Trimming stripped 2 bases from V and 2 bases from J, with 9 bases between. The CDR3 is 14 residues long. Germline V CDR1 and CDR2: MNHNY, SVGAGI (reference sequence). CDR3 protein: CASSYGTAQETQYF. The DNA for the CDR3 is TGTGCCAGCAGTTACGGGACGGCACAAGAGACCCAGTACTTC.